Shown below are 28 T cell receptor beta chains from a single sample sequenced in a study of response to subunit inactivated influenza vaccine. MiXCR, run by TCRdb on the RT-PCR reads, gives a single entry per CDR3 protein. The data contain just under 550,000 distinct CDR3 sequences, less than 25% of them singletons. The same data also went into a second study, on T cells expressing NK-cell markers. That source reports: A 5'RACE template switching approach incorporating UMIs was used to make TCR beta cDNA.

The input for sequencing was CD4+ T cells sorted from PBMCs, taken 11 to 12 days after vaccination. The receptors here all came from a man aged 45-65 years who received an inactivated influenza vaccine.

This clonotype showed up just a few times. The rearrangement links TRBV2 to TRBJ2-7, with 9 bases lining up with TRBD1. Germline assignment: CDR1 SNHLY and CDR2 FYNNEI. With V trimmed by 5 bases and J by 2 bases, 7 bases remained unmatched. The CDR3 loop spans 15 amino acids. CDR3 residues: CASSRDRAITYEQYF. The DNA of the CDR3 is TGTGCCAGCAGTAGGGACAGGGCCATAACCTACGAGCAGTACTTC. Complete variable domain (other parts from reference TRBV2 and TRBJ2-7): EPEVTQTPSHQVTQMGQEVILRCVPISNHLYFYWYRQILGQKVEFLVSFYNNEISEKSEIFDDQFSVERPDGSNFTLKIRSTKLEDSAMYFCASSRDRAITYEQYFGPGTRLTVT.

This clonotype has more than one count but fewer than ten. The chain employs TRBV29-1 and TRBJ1-1; D possibly corresponds to TRBD1 (5 bases). CDR3 size: 14 residues. Germline V gene sequence: CDR1 SQVTM, CDR2 ANQGSEA. V was shortened by 5 bases and J by 6 bases, with 19 bases between the two germline ends. The CDR3 is CSVTEAQAGAEAFF. The CDR3 bases are TGCAGCGTTACTGAAGCCCAGGCGGGGGCTGAAGCTTTCTTT.

V is TRBV29-1 and J is TRBJ2-7, with TRBD2 matching over 13 bases. V lost 1 base to trimming and J lost 2 bases; unmatched junction nucleotides: 8. This CDR3 is built from 17 residues. Germline V gene sequence: CDR1 SQVTM, CDR2 ANQGSEA. The CDR3 bases are TGCAGCGTTGAAGGCAGGGGGGGACTAGCGGGGACCTACGAGCAGTACTTC. Translated, it gives CSVEGRGGLAGTYEQYF.

The chain employs TRBV7-2 and TRBJ2-1, with a tentative D call TRBD2 (6 bases). Trimming left V 2 bases short and J 5 bases short, with 16 bases between. Germline V gene lookup returns CDR1 SGHTA and CDR2 FQGNSA. The CDR3 runs to 16 residues. CDR3 loop: CASSLRGSGRHNEQFF. In DNA, the CDR3 is TGTGCCAGCAGCTTACGCGGTAGCGGACGACACAATGAGCAGTTCTTC.

This chain joins TRBV24-1 and TRBJ1-3; D not certain. In germline, CDR1 is KGHDR, CDR2 SFDVKD. The CDR3 extends over 14 amino acids. Trimming left V 4 bases short and J 0 bases short, with 6 bases between. The CDR3 coding sequence is TGTGCCACCAGTGACCCCGGCTCTGGAAACACCATATATTTT. Protein product: CATSDPGSGNTIYF.

V is TRBV27 and J is TRBJ2-7; 7 bases line up with TRBD2. Germline CDR1 reads MNHEY; CDR2 reads SMNVEV (reference sequence). This CDR3 is built from 14 residues. Losses at the gene ends were 6 bases for V and 7 bases for J; bases not matched to a gene: 12. CDR3 region: CASRPGTTEGEQYF. The CDR3 DNA is TGTGCCAGCAGACCCGGGACTACCGAAGGGGAGCAGTACTTC.

The V call is TRBV7-2, the J call TRBJ2-4, with D tentatively TRBD2 (5 bases). The CDR3 runs to 15 residues. The V end lost 1 base, the J end lost 2 bases, and 9 bases lay between the germline ends. Germline assignment: CDR1 SGHTA and CDR2 FQGNSA. CDR3 sequence (DNA): TGTGCCAGCAGCTTAGTCCCGGGAACCAAAAACATTCAGTACTTC. Its translation is CASSLVPGTKNIQYF.

The chain employs TRBV5-4 and TRBJ1-4, with D unclear. The germline V gene has CDR1 SGHNT and CDR2 YYREEE (reference sequence). The CDR3 is made up of 15 amino acids. Trimming took off 4 bases at V and 0 bases at J, with 10 bases between the two ends. The CDR3 nucleotides are TGTGCCAGCAGCGTACACAGTGCAACTAATGAAAAACTGTTTTTT. Translating it yields CASSVHSATNEKLFF. The complete variable domain, with remaining parts taken from reference TRBV5-4 and TRBJ1-4, reads ETGVTQSPTHLIKTRGQQVTLRCSSQSGHNTVSWYQQALGQGPQFIFQYYREEENGRGNFPPRFSGLQFPNYSSELNVNALELDDSALYLCASSVHSATNEKLFFGSGTQLSVL.

In this sample, this clonotype turned up a few times. The CDR3 DNA is TGCGCCAGCAGCCAAGTCGGACAGGGTACCGGGGAGCTGTTTTTT. It encodes CASSQVGQGTGELFF. The chain has TRBV4-1 and TRBJ2-2; 8 bases fit TRBD1. The germline gives CDR1 MGHRA, CDR2 YSYEKL. The CDR3 has 15 amino acids. Unmatched junction bases numbered 3, after V lost 1 base and J lost 5 bases.

The chain uses TRBV20-1 and TRBJ2-2; D unresolved. CDR1 and CDR2 (germline): DFQATT, SNEGSKA (reference sequence). The CDR3 contains 13 residues. V gave up 2 bases and J gave up 1 base, with 5 bases separating them. DNA for the CDR3: TGCAGTGCTAGACCGATGAACACCGGGGAGCTGTTTTTT. This gives the protein CSARPMNTGELFF.

The sample holds a few counts of this clonotype. The genes are TRBV5-1 and TRBJ2-2; possibly TRBD2 for D (5 bases). This CDR3 region has 16 residues. The V gene lost 0 bases and the J gene lost 5 bases, with 14 bases spanning the gap. CDR1 is SGHRS, CDR2 YFSETQ, per germline. This chain's CDR3 is CASSLAAASGTGELFF. The CDR3 DNA sequence: TGCGCCAGCAGCTTGGCAGCGGCCTCGGGGACCGGGGAGCTGTTTTTT.

J is TRBJ1-2 and V is TRBV3-1; 8 bases agree with TRBD1. CDR3 length: 16 residues. The J segment lost 5 bases and the V segment lost 2 bases, leaving 10 bases of the junction unmatched. CDR1 and CDR2 (germline): LGHDT, YNNKEL (reference sequence). For the CDR3, the DNA is TGTGCCAGCAGCCAAATTCCAGGACAGGGTGGATATGGCTACACCTTC. This codes for CASSQIPGQGGYGYTF. Combining the CDR3 with reference TRBV3-1 and TRBJ1-2 gives the whole variable domain DTAVSQTPKYLVTQMGNDKSIKCEQNLGHDTMYWYKQDSKKFLKIMFSYNNKELIINETVPNRFSPKSPDKAHLNLHINSLELGDSAVYFCASSQIPGQGGYGYTFGSGTRLTVV.

Many counts were recorded for this clonotype. The rearrangement uses TRBV20-1 and TRBJ1-1; no clear D gene. Trimming shortened V by 7 bases and J by 0 bases, and 15 bases separated the two germline ends. This CDR3 comprises 14 residues. From germline, CDR1 is DFQATT and CDR2 SNEGSKA (reference sequence). CDR3 amino acids: CSGPEGFMNTEAFF. In DNA, the CDR3 is TGCAGTGGGCCAGAGGGCTTTATGAACACTGAAGCTTTCTTT.

This clonotype was seen a handful of times. The chain recombines TRBV7-2 with TRBJ1-1; 7 bases line up with TRBD1. The CDR3 has 13 residues. V dropped 1 base and J dropped 10; count of bases not matched to a gene: 6. Germline loops: CDR1 SGHTA, CDR2 FQGNSA. CDR3 sequence reads: CASSLEQGRGAFF. CDR3 DNA: TGTGCCAGCAGCTTAGAACAGGGGCGCGGAGCTTTCTTT.

The V gene is TRBV5-1, the J gene TRBJ2-2, with TRBD1 matching 10 bases. Germline V lookup: CDR1 SGHRS, CDR2 YFSETQ. This CDR3 is built from 16 residues. V lost 2 bases, J lost 4 bases, and 5 bases stayed unmatched. For the CDR3, the DNA is TGCGCCAGCAGCTTACCGACAGGGGGCGGCACCGGGGAGCTGTTTTTT. Protein sequence: CASSLPTGGGTGELFF.

The V and J genes are TRBV6-2 or TRBV6-3 and TRBJ2-2; D is possibly TRBD2 (6 bases). The V end lost 2 bases, the J end lost 6 bases, and 19 bases lay between the germline ends. CDR1 is MNHEY and CDR2 is SVGEGT in the germline V gene. This CDR3 is 17 amino acids long. The CDR3 DNA sequence: TGTGCCAGCAGTTACGGCAGGAGGGGTTTTGGACCCGGGGAGCTGTTTTTT. Translated, it gives CASSYGRRGFGPGELFF.

This clonotype was counted many times. This chain uses TRBV7-2 with TRBJ2-1, with unresolved D. V gave up 5 bases and J gave up 7 bases, with 21 bases separating them. The CDR3 spans 16 residues. CDR1 and CDR2 from the germline V gene are SGHTA and FQGNSA. This chain's CDR3 is CASSPHGGLLRNEQFF. DNA of the CDR3: TGTGCCAGCAGCCCCCATGGCGGCCTACTGAGGAATGAGCAGTTCTTC.

The rearrangement joins TRBV12-3 or TRBV12-4 to TRBJ2-4; D unresolved. Trimming left V 1 base short and J 0 bases short, with 13 bases between. This CDR3 has 17 residues. The CDR3 sequence: CASSLGTATLAKNIQYF. The CDR3 bases are TGTGCCAGCAGTTTAGGAACGGCTACCTTAGCCAAAAACATTCAGTACTTC.

This clonotype was detected many times. The chain recombines TRBV29-1 with TRBJ2-1, with 7 positions matching TRBD1. Looked up from germline, CDR1 is SQVTM and CDR2 is ANQGSEA. The CDR3 covers 15 residues. V lost 3 bases, J lost 2 bases, and 7 bases stayed unmatched. CDR3 sequence: CSVDTTGDAYNEQFF. The CDR3 DNA reads TGCAGCGTTGATACTACAGGGGATGCCTACAATGAGCAGTTCTTC.

This clonotype has more than one count but fewer than ten. The rearrangement joins TRBV7-2 to TRBJ2-7; 9 nucleotides agree with TRBD2. Germline trimming cut 0 bases from V and 1 base from J; bases unmatched to any gene: 10. CDR1 and CDR2 (germline): SGHTA, FQGNSA. The CDR3 length is 18 residues. For the CDR3, the DNA is TGTGCCAGCAGCTTAGCGACTAGCGGAGGTGGAGTTTCCTACGAGCAGTACTTC. Amino acids: CASSLATSGGGVSYEQYF.

This clonotype has a single count. V is TRBV5-1 and J is TRBJ2-2; D is ambiguous. The CDR3 is 15 residues long. Between the trimmed V and J ends, which lost 2 bases and 5 bases, there was a span of 13 bases. Looked up from germline, CDR1 is SGHRS and CDR2 is YFSETQ. CDR3 protein: CASSFRLGRTGELFF. CDR3 in DNA: TGCGCCAGCAGCTTCCGACTCGGCAGGACCGGGGAGCTGTTTTTT.

This clonotype was counted at least ten times. The chain joins TRBV10-3 to TRBJ2-1, with 9 bases that match TRBD2. The CDR3 sequence is 15 residues long. CDR1 is ENHRY, CDR2 SYGVKD, per germline. Trimming cost V 3 bases and J 2 bases; bases outside gene matches: 2. CDR3: CAISEGGRAYNEQFF. CDR3 nucleotides: TGTGCCATCAGTGAAGGCGGGAGGGCCTACAATGAGCAGTTCTTC.

The rearrangement uses TRBV7-9 and TRBJ1-4; the D gene is possibly TRBD1 (5 bases). The CDR3 loop spans 14 amino acids. The germline gives CDR1 SEHNR, CDR2 FQNEAQ (reference sequence). V was pared by 0 bases and J by 8 bases, with 10 bases between. The CDR3 region is CASSLAGAEEKLFF. DNA of the CDR3: TGTGCCAGCAGCTTAGCAGGGGCCGAGGAAAAACTGTTTTTT.

The rearrangement links TRBV21-1 to TRBJ2-7. TRBV21-1 is termed a pseudogene. CDR3 length: 15 residues. CDR3 sequence: CASTPVGVRPYEQYF. CDR3 bases: TGTGCCAGCACCCCAGTAGGAGTCAGGCCATACGAGCAGTACTTC.

This sequence joins TRBV20-1 and TRBJ2-1; 14 nucleotides agree with TRBD2. This CDR3 has 14 residues. Germline values: CDR1 DFQATT, CDR2 SNEGSKA (reference sequence). V dropped 3 bases and J dropped 11; count of bases not matched to a gene: 6. The CDR3 nucleotides are TGCAGTGCTAGGGGACTAGCGGGGGCCTACAAGCAGTTCTTC. This translates into CSARGLAGAYKQFF.

Only a few counts were recorded for this clonotype. The chain joins TRBV7-3 to TRBJ2-1; D gene uncertain. Germline V gene lookup returns CDR1 SGHTA and CDR2 FQGTGA. V dropped 0 bases and J dropped 9 bases, with 15 bases sitting between them. This CDR3 region has 15 residues. CDR3 residues: CASSLTPRMMAEQFF. The CDR3 region has the DNA TGTGCCAGCAGCTTAACCCCCAGAATGATGGCTGAGCAGTTCTTC.

This clonotype was detected only a few times. The chain carries TRBV12-3 or TRBV12-4 and TRBJ2-7; D remains ambiguous. V was pared by 3 bases and J by 4 bases, with 10 bases between. This CDR3 is built from 13 residues. The CDR3 loop reads CASSFGRPYEQYF. The CDR3 DNA is TGTGCCAGCAGTTTTGGACGGCCTTACGAGCAGTACTTC.

The chain links TRBV25-1 to TRBJ2-3; TRBD2 agrees at 9 bases. Looked up from germline, CDR1 is MGHDK and CDR2 is SYGVNS. This CDR3 has 14 amino acids. Trimming at V came to 8 bases and at J to 5 bases, leaving 8 bases not matched to a gene. The CDR3 region has the DNA TGTGCCAGCGGCGTTAGCGGGAGTAAAGATACGCAGTATTTT. It codes for CASGVSGSKDTQYF.